This T cell receptor beta chain emerged from a study of human T cells and chemical hapten exposure. Study information: Small pooled library volume differences mainly caused per-sample TCR yield variation.

Described time point: patch test 1, 2 weeks after DPC sensitization. Treatment defined: therapeutic diphenylcyclopropenone sensitization with weekly scalp DPC. Findings of the study overall: Clustering by CDR3 similarity yielded significantly more large clusters from expanded TCRs than controls. Alopecia affected the donors, so their immune response may differ from healthy people's.

The CDR3 runs 15 residues. J lost 3 bases, V lost 4 bases, and 6 bases had no gene match. Germline V gives CDR1 SEHNR, CDR2 FQNEAQ (reference sequence). With regard to this clonotype: What it binds is unknown.

TCRdb reprocessed the RACE reads via MiXCR and lists one record per CDR3 protein. The sample shows approximately 80,000 distinct CDR3 sequences, roughly a tenth of them seen only once. The sample here was whole blood, taken in connection with sensitization to the hapten diphenylcyclopropenone (DPC). This TCR was recovered from a woman between 45 and 60 years old with alopecia areata. Some clones in this sample may be carry-over from other donors' samples. The V and J genes are TRBV7-9 and TRBJ1-2, with 9 bases identical to TRBD1. The CDR3 sequence is CASSSQGATDYGYTF. CDR3 DNA sequence: TGTGCCAGCAGCTCACAGGGGGCGACCGACTATGGCTACACCTTC.